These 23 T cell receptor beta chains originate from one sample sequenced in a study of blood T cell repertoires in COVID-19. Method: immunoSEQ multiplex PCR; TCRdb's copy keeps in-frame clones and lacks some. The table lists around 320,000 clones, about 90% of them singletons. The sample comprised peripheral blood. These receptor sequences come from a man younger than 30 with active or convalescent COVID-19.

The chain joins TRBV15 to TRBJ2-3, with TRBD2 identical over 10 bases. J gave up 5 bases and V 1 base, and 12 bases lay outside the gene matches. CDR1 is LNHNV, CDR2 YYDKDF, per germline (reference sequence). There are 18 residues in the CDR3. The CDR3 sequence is CATSRGQREGRVRDTQYF. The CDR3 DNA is TGTGCCACCAGCAGAGGACAGCGGGAGGGCCGGGTGAGAGATACGCAGTATTTT. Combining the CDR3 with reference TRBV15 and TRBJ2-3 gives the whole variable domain DAMVIQNPRYQVTQFGKPVTLSCSQTLNHNVMYWYQQKSSQAPKLLFHYYDKDFNNEADTPDNFQSRRPNTSFCFLDIRSPGLGDTAMYLCATSRGQREGRVRDTQYFGPGTRLTVL.

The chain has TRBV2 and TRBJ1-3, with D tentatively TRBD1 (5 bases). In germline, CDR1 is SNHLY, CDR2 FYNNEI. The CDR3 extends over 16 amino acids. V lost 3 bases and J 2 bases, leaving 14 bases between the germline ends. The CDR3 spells CASSDGARVAGNTIYF. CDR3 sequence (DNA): TGTGCCAGCAGTGACGGAGCCAGGGTTGCTGGAAACACCATATATTTT.

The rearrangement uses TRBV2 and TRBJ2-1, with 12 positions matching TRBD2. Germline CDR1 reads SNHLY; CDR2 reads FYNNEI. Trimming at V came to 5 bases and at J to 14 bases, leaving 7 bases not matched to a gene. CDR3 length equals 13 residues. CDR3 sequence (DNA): TGTGCCAGCAGTACGATGACTAGCGGGAGTAAGTTCTTC. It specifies CASSTMTSGSKFF.

The CDR3 reads CASQDRGYSNQPQHF. The CDR3 nucleotides are TGTGCCAGCCAAGACAGGGGATATAGCAATCAGCCCCAGCATTTT. V usage is TRBV7-2 and J usage is TRBJ1-5, with 8 bases aligning to TRBD1. This CDR3 region has 15 residues. Germline V gene lookup returns CDR1 SGHTA and CDR2 FQGNSA. V shed 8 bases and J 0 bases; nucleotides not matched to a gene: 6.

The CDR3 loop is CASRGREKETQYF. Written as DNA, the CDR3 is TGTGCCAGCAGGGGCAGGGAAAAAGAGACCCAGTACTTC. The chain recombines TRBV11-3 with TRBJ2-5, with a tentative D call TRBD1 (5 bases). The germline V gene encodes CDR1 SGHNT and CDR2 YENEEA. The length of the CDR3 is 13 residues. With 6 bases removed from V and 3 bases from J, the gap between germline ends came to 11 bases.

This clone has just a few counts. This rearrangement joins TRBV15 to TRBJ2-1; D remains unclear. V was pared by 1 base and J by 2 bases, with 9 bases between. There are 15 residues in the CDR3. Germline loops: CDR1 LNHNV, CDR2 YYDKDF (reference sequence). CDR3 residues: CATSRAPTTYNEQFF. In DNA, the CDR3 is TGTGCCACCAGCAGAGCTCCGACAACCTACAATGAGCAGTTCTTC.

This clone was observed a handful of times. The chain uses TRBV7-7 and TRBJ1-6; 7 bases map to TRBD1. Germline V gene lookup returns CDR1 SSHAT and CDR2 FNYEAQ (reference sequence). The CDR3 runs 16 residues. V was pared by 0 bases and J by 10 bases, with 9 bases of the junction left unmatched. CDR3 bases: TGTGCCAGCAGCTTAGCCCCTCGACAGGGCAGATCACCCCTCCACTTT. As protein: CASSLAPRQGRSPLHF.

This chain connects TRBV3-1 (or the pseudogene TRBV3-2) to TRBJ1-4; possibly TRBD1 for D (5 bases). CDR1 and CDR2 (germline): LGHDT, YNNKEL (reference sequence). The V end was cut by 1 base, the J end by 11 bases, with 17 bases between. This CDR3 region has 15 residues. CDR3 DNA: TGTGCCAGCAGCCAAGGTTTGACAGATTTAGGGAAACTGTTTTTT. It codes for CASSQGLTDLGKLFF.

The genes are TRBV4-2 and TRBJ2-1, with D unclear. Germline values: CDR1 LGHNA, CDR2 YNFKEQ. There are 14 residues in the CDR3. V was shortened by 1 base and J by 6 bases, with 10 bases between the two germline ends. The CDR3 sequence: CASSQAMRSNEQFF. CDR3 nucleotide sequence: TGTGCCAGCAGCCAAGCTATGAGGAGCAATGAGCAGTTCTTC.

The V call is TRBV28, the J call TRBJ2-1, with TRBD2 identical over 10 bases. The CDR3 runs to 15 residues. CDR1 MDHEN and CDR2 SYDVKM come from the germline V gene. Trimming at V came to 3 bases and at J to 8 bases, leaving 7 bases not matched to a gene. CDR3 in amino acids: CASSLPGLALHEQFF. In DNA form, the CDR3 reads TGTGCCAGCAGTTTGCCGGGACTAGCGCTACATGAGCAGTTCTTC.

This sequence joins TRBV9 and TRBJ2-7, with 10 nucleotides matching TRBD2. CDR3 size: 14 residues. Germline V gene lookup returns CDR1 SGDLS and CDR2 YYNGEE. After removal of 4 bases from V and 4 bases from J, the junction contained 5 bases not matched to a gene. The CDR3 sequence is CASSPSGRVYEQYF. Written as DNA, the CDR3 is TGTGCCAGCAGCCCTAGCGGGAGAGTGTACGAGCAGTACTTC. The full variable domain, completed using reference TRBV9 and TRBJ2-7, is DSGVTQTPKHLITATGQRVTLRCSPRSGDLSVYWYQQSLDQGLQFLIQYYNGEERAKGNILERFSAQQFPDLHSELNLSSLELGDSALYFCASSPSGRVYEQYFGPGTRLTVT.

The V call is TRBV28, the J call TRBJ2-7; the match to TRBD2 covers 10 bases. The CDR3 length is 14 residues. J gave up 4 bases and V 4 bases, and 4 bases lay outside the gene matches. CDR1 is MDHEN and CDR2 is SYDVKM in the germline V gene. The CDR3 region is CASSSLAGVYEQYF. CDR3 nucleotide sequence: TGTGCCAGCAGTTCCCTAGCGGGAGTTTACGAGCAGTACTTC.

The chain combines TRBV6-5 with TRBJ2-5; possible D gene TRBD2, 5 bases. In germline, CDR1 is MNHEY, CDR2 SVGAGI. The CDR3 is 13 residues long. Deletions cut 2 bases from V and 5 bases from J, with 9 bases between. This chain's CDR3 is CASSYRGRETQYF. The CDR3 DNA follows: TGTGCCAGCAGTTACCGCGGGCGGGAGACCCAGTACTTC.

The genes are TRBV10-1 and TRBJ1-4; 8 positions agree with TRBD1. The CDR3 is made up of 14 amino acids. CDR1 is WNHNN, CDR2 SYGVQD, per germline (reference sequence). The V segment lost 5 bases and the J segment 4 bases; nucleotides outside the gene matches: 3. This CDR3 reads CASSSDRDNEKLFF. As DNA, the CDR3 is TGCGCCAGCAGTTCGGACAGGGATAATGAAAAACTGTTTTTT.

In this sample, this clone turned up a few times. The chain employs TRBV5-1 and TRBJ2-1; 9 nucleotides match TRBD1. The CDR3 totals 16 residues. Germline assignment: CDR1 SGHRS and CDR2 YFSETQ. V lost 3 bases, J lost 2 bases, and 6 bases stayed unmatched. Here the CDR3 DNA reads TGCGCCAGCAGCTATACAGGGGGCATCACCTACAATGAGCAGTTCTTC. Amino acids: CASSYTGGITYNEQFF.

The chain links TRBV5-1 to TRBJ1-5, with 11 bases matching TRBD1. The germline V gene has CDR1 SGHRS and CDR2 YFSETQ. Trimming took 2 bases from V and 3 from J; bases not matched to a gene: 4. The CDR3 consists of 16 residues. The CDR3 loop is CASSFGTGGFNQPQHF. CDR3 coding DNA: TGCGCCAGCAGCTTTGGGACAGGGGGTTTCAATCAGCCCCAGCATTTT.

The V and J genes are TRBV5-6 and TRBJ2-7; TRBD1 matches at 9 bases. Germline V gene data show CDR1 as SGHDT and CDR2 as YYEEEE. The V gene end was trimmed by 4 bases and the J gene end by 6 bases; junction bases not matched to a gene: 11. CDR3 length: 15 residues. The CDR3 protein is CASSLGTGQLGEQYF. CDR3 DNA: TGTGCCAGCAGCCTCGGGACAGGGCAACTCGGCGAGCAGTACTTC.

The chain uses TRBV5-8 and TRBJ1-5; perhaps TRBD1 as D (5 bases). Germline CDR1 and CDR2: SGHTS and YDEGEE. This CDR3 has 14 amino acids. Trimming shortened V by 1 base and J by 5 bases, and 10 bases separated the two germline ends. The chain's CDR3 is CASSLSRAHQPQHF. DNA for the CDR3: TGTGCCAGCAGCTTGAGCAGGGCCCATCAGCCCCAGCATTTT.

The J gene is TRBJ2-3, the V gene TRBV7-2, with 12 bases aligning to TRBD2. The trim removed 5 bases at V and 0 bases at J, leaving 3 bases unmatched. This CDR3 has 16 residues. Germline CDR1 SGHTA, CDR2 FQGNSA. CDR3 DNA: TGTGCCAGCAGCATACTAGCGGGGGGAAGCACAGATACGCAGTATTTT. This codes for CASSILAGGSTDTQYF.

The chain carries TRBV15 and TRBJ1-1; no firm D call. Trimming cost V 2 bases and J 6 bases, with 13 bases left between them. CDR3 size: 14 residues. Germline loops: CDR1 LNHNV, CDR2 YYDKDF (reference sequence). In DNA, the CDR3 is TGTGCCACCAGCAGAACGGGCGGGTTGGCTGAAGCTTTCTTT. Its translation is CATSRTGGLAEAFF.

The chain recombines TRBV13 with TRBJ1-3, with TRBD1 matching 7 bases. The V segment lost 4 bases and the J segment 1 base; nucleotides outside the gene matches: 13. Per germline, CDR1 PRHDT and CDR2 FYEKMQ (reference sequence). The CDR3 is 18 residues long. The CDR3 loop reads CASSSPTRGQWSGNTIYF. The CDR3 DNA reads TGTGCCAGCAGCTCCCCAACAAGGGGACAGTGGTCTGGAAACACCATATATTTT.

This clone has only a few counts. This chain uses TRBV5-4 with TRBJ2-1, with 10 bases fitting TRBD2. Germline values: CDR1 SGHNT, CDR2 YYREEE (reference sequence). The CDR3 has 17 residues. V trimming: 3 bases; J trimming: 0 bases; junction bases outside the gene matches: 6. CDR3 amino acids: CASSSQREGFSYNEQFF. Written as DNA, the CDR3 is TGTGCCAGCAGCTCCCAGCGGGAGGGATTCTCCTACAATGAGCAGTTCTTC.

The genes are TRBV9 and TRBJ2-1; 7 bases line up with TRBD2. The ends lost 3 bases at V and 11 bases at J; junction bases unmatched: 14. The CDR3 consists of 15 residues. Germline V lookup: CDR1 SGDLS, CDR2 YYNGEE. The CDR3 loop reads CASSEAPYLAEKQFF. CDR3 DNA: TGTGCCAGCAGCGAGGCCCCTTACCTAGCGGAGAAGCAGTTCTTC.